This T cell receptor beta chain was identified during a study of T cells in Graves' hyperthyroidism and ophthalmopathy. Findings and caveats of the study: Most expanded thyroid clonotypes above 0.001 recurred in blood. Ophthalmopathy prediction by the model preceded onset by a median roughly 6.3 months.

Patients having uncontrolled infection, another autoimmune disease, pregnancy or lactation were not included. Extraction of PBMCs used about 9.2 ml of fresh peripheral blood. About this clonotype: The target antigen is unknown.

Trimming took 5 bases from V and 3 from J, leaving 17 bases between them. In germline, CDR1 is LNHDA, CDR2 SQIVND (reference sequence). The CDR3 sequence is 16 residues long. TCR beta CDR3 sequences were amplified from RNA transcripts. First-round RT-PCR of the TCR CDR3 relied on the HTBI primer set. TCRdb reprocessed the multiplex PCR reads via MiXCR and lists one record per CDR3 protein. Seen here are 130,000 to 150,000 distinct CDR3 sequences, more than 20% observed once, and the top ten hold around two thirds. The rearrangement uses TRBV19 and TRBJ1-5; the D gene is possibly TRBD1 (6 bases). Sample: blood. This TCR was sampled from a woman aged 45-65 years with Graves' hyperthyroidism that later progressed to Graves' ophthalmopathy. DNA of the CDR3: TGTGCCAGTAGTCTGTTCAGGGGTGGGGCCAATCAGCCCCAGCATTTT. Protein product: CASSLFRGGANQPQHF.